Listed here are 31 T cell receptor beta chains from one sample, sequenced in a study of shared clonotypes between healthy human individuals. CD8 cells regarded as naive lacked CD45RO, were positively chosen for CCR7, and omitted terminally differentiated effector memory CD45RA+ cells. Profiling relied on immunoSEQ multiplex PCR, and the TCRdb table lists in-frame clones only, not all of them. Of roughly 2,000,000 clones detected, around 93% appear once; the ten largest clones hold around 1.7%. Sequenced sample: naive CD8+ T cells from PBMCs. Every receptor here comes from a man between 18 and 29 years old in good health. Some clones in this sample may be carry-over from other donors' samples.

Turning to this clone: Additional DNA sequences in this sample encode the identical CDR3. The V and J genes are TRBV9 and TRBJ2-1, with D perhaps matching TRBD2 (6 bases). V was clipped by 2 bases and J by 7 bases, with 10 bases between them. Germline loops: CDR1 SGDLS, CDR2 YYNGEE. This CDR3 comprises 13 residues. The CDR3 nucleotides read TGTGCCAGCAGCGTGACAAGCGGGAATGAGCAGTTCTTC. Its protein product is CASSVTSGNEQFF.

This chain joins TRBV7-9 and TRBJ1-5; D is unclear. In germline, CDR1 is SEHNR, CDR2 FQNEAQ (reference sequence). This CDR3 spans 13 amino acids. V was clipped by 5 bases and J by 7 bases, with 12 bases between them. The CDR3 protein is CASSGSGSQPQHF. The CDR3 coding sequence is TGTGCCAGCAGCGGCTCTGGTTCGCAGCCCCAGCATTTT.

This clone has only one observation. The rearrangement joins TRBV29-1 to TRBJ2-7; 8 positions agree with TRBD2. This CDR3 is 16 amino acids long. After removal of 0 bases from V and 2 bases from J, the junction contained 9 bases not matched to a gene. CDR1 and CDR2 from the germline V gene are SQVTM and ANQGSEA. CDR3 region: CSVEDGGAGVPYEQYF. DNA of the CDR3: TGCAGCGTTGAAGATGGGGGAGCGGGGGTACCCTACGAGCAGTACTTC.

This clone showed up just once. The gene calls are TRBV12-5 and TRBJ2-1; maybe TRBD2 (5 bases). Germline CDR1 LGHNT, CDR2 FRNRAP. With 1 base removed from V and 0 bases from J, the gap between germline ends came to 10 bases. The CDR3 contains 16 residues. The DNA of the CDR3 is TGTGCTAGTGGTTTGGGGGAGTCGAGCTCCTACAATGAGCAGTTCTTC. Protein: CASGLGESSSYNEQFF.

CDR3 sequence reads: CASSLSGYNEQFF. The DNA for the CDR3 is TGTGCCAGCAGCTTAAGTGGCTACAATGAGCAGTTCTTC. The genes are TRBV5-6 and TRBJ2-1; D is ambiguous. This CDR3 contains 13 residues. Germline V gene lookup returns CDR1 SGHDT and CDR2 YYEEEE. V lost 2 bases, J lost 3 bases, and 6 bases lay in between.

This clone came up a few times. The rearrangement links TRBV19 to TRBJ1-1; a possible D gene is TRBD1 (5 bases). Germline V CDR1 and CDR2: LNHDA, SQIVND (reference sequence). V was trimmed by 7 bases and J by 1 base, leaving 13 bases between them. The CDR3 contains 14 residues. DNA for the CDR3: TGTGCCAGTATCGGGACGGAAGAGAACACTGAAGCTTTCTTT. It encodes CASIGTEENTEAFF.

The J gene is TRBJ2-2, the V gene TRBV10-3; 9 bases fit TRBD2. CDR1 is ENHRY, CDR2 SYGVKD, per germline. V lost 10 bases, J lost 0 bases, and 3 bases stayed unmatched. The CDR3 has 14 amino acids. DNA for the CDR3: TGTGCCAGTAGCGGGAGCGCGAACACCGGGGAGCTGTTTTTT. Translated, it gives CASSGSANTGELFF.

The chain links TRBV6-6 to TRBJ2-7; D possibly corresponds to TRBD1 (6 bases). CDR3 length: 15 amino acids. Germline V lookup: CDR1 MNHNY, CDR2 SVGAGI (reference sequence). The V gene lost 5 bases and the J gene lost 3 bases, with 17 bases spanning the gap. In DNA form, the CDR3 reads TGTGCCAGCAGTCAATCCTCTGGACAGATCTACGAGCAGTACTTC. It specifies CASSQSSGQIYEQYF.

This chain connects TRBV28 to TRBJ1-1, with 7 positions matching TRBD1. J lost 4 bases, V lost 5 bases, and 4 bases had no gene match. CDR1 and CDR2 (germline): MDHEN, SYDVKM. The CDR3 contains 13 residues. The CDR3 spells CASSDPGGTEAFF. The CDR3 DNA reads as TGTGCCAGCAGTGATCCAGGGGGCACTGAAGCTTTCTTT.

V and J are TRBV28 and TRBJ1-4; the match to TRBD1 covers 7 bases. Germline V gene sequence: CDR1 MDHEN, CDR2 SYDVKM. The CDR3 totals 13 residues. V gave up 4 bases and J gave up 8 bases; unmatched junction bases: 4. The DNA for the CDR3 is TGTGCCAGCAGTTACGACAGGGAAGAAAAACTGTTTTTT. Protein product: CASSYDREEKLFF. The complete variable domain, with remaining parts taken from reference TRBV28 and TRBJ1-4, reads DVKVTQSSRYLVKRTGEKVFLECVQDMDHENMFWYRQDPGLGLRLIYFSYDVKMKEKGDIPEGYSVSREKKERFSLILESASTNQTSMYLCASSYDREEKLFFGSGTQLSVL.

For this clone: One end of the junction varies from germline; a read error may be responsible. CDR3 protein: CASSQVRDRGF. CDR3 in DNA: TGTGCCAGCAGCCAGGTCCGGGACAGAGGCTTT. The rearrangement uses TRBV14 and TRBJ1-3, with 7 bases matching TRBD1. Germline V lookup: CDR1 SGHDN, CDR2 FVKESK. The CDR3 extends over 11 amino acids.

A note on this clone: One junction end disagrees with the germline gene, perhaps due to a read error. This rearrangement joins TRBV29-1 to TRBJ1-4; TRBD1 is a possible D gene (5 bases). The length of the CDR3 is 17 residues. Germline loops: CDR1 SQVTM, CDR2 ANQGSEA. The CDR3, as DNA: TGCAGCATTGAAGAGAAGTGGGGAGATGTGAGGGGCGCAAAACTGTTTTTT. It encodes CSIEEKWGDVRGAKLFF.

This clone was seen only a few times. This chain connects TRBV27 to TRBJ1-5, with unresolved D. V was shortened by 0 bases and J by 9 bases, with 9 bases between the two germline ends. The CDR3 loop spans 13 amino acids. Germline assignment: CDR1 MNHEY and CDR2 SMNVEV (reference sequence). The CDR3 DNA reads as TGTGCCAGCAGTTTATCGGGCAGACCGCCCCAGCATTTT. Translating gives CASSLSGRPPQHF.

The chain has TRBV7-6 and TRBJ2-7; maybe TRBD1 (6 bases). The V and J ends lost 3 bases and 3 bases respectively, with 12 bases between them. This CDR3 spans 14 amino acids. Germline V gene lookup returns CDR1 SGHVS and CDR2 FNYEAQ. CDR3 loop: CASSFYQGSYEQYF. For the CDR3, the DNA is TGTGCCAGCAGCTTCTATCAGGGGAGCTACGAGCAGTACTTC.

This chain joins TRBV5-1 and TRBJ2-7; no clear D. V shed 4 bases and J shed 7 bases, with 15 bases lying between them. This CDR3 has 13 residues. Germline loops: CDR1 SGHRS, CDR2 YFSETQ. CDR3 in amino acids: CASSPADPVEQYF. The CDR3 DNA reads TGCGCCAGCAGCCCCGCGGACCCCGTTGAGCAGTACTTC. Based on the CDR3 plus reference TRBV5-1 and TRBJ2-7, the full variable domain is KAGVTQTPRYLIKTRGQQVTLSCSPISGHRSVSWYQQTPGQGLQFLFEYFSETQRNKGNFPGRFSGRQFSNSRSEMNVSTLELGDSALYLCASSPADPVEQYFGPGTRLTVT.

J is TRBJ2-7 and V is TRBV9; perhaps TRBD1 as D (6 bases). Deletions cut 0 bases from V and 3 bases from J, with 10 bases between. This CDR3 has 14 residues. Germline V CDR1 and CDR2: SGDLS, YYNGEE. DNA for the CDR3: TGTGCCAGCAGCGTAGGGATAGGGGGCTACGAGCAGTACTTC. Its protein product is CASSVGIGGYEQYF.

The gene calls are TRBV5-5 and TRBJ2-7; D ambiguous. The CDR3 extends over 12 amino acids. Per germline, CDR1 SGHKS and CDR2 YYEKEE (reference sequence). Trimming took off 4 bases at V and 4 bases at J, with 9 bases between the two ends. Written as DNA, the CDR3 is TGTGCCAGCAGCCCCCCCGGGTACGAGCAGTACTTC. It yields the protein CASSPPGYEQYF.

This chain joins TRBV4-1 and TRBJ2-3; the D gene is possibly TRBD2 (6 bases). Trimming took off 2 bases at V and 2 bases at J, with 14 bases between the two ends. The CDR3 spans 16 residues. Germline CDR1 MGHRA, CDR2 YSYEKL. The CDR3 sequence: CASSQSPGLLTDTQYF. Here the CDR3 DNA reads TGCGCCAGCAGCCAATCTCCGGGACTTCTCACAGATACGCAGTATTTT.

This clone was recorded a few times. The chain links TRBV18 to TRBJ2-7; 12 bases fit TRBD2. J gave up 0 bases and V 3 bases, and 0 bases lay outside the gene matches. CDR1 is KGHSH, CDR2 LQKENI, per germline. There are 15 residues in the CDR3. In nucleotides, the CDR3 is TGTGCCAGCTCACCGGGACTAGCGGGCTCCTACGAGCAGTACTTC. It is translated as CASSPGLAGSYEQYF.

The rearrangement links TRBV9 to TRBJ2-7; D remains ambiguous. Germline V gene data show CDR1 as SGDLS and CDR2 as YYNGEE. Trimming took off 1 base at V and 7 bases at J, with 27 bases between the two ends. The CDR3 is made up of 18 amino acids. The CDR3 spells CASSVTHVGGRLTCEQYF. The CDR3 bases are TGTGCCAGCAGCGTAACTCATGTAGGTGGCCGACTGACCTGTGAGCAGTACTTC.

The count of this clone is one. CDR3 sequence (DNA): TGCGCCAGCAGCCTCCGAAATCCTGAAGTTGCTAACTATGGCTACACCTTC. Translating it yields CASSLRNPEVANYGYTF. The rearrangement links TRBV4-1 to TRBJ1-2, with D hard to call. The CDR3 length is 17 residues. V was trimmed by 4 bases and J by 0 bases, leaving 18 bases between them. CDR1 and CDR2 (germline): MGHRA, YSYEKL.

The chain recombines TRBV25-1 with TRBJ2-1, with D unresolved. The CDR3 spans 14 residues. Trimming left V 5 bases short and J 5 bases short, with 13 bases between. Germline V gives CDR1 MGHDK, CDR2 SYGVNS. CDR3 amino acids: CASSRASLDNEQFF. CDR3 nucleotides: TGTGCCAGCAGTCGTGCTTCGTTGGACAATGAGCAGTTCTTC.

The V and J genes are TRBV19 and TRBJ2-3, with TRBD2 identical over 12 bases. The CDR3 runs to 16 residues. In germline, CDR1 is LNHDA, CDR2 SQIVND (reference sequence). The V segment lost 4 bases and the J segment 4 bases; nucleotides outside the gene matches: 6. Here the CDR3 reads CASSNSLAGGPDTQYF. CDR3 sequence (DNA): TGTGCCAGTAGTAATAGCCTAGCGGGAGGGCCAGATACGCAGTATTTT.

This clone was detected only once. The V and J genes are TRBV4-3 and TRBJ1-2; 9 positions match TRBD1. Germline V gene sequence: CDR1 LGHNA, CDR2 YSLEER. The CDR3 is 17 amino acids. Unmatched junction bases numbered 13, after V lost 4 bases and J lost 4 bases. The CDR3 protein is CASSLGGEGDRAYGYTF. In DNA form, the CDR3 reads TGCGCCAGCAGCCTTGGAGGGGAGGGGGACAGGGCCTATGGCTACACCTTC.

The V call is TRBV5-7, the J call TRBJ2-7; D remains unclear. TRBV5-7 is an open reading frame, and its role is uncertain. V shed 2 bases and J shed 2 bases, with 8 bases lying between them. The CDR3 has 13 residues. In DNA, the CDR3 is TGTGCCAGCAGCTTCGACACGGCCTACGAGCAGTACTTC. This gives the protein CASSFDTAYEQYF.

This chain uses TRBV6-5 with TRBJ2-7, with TRBD1 matching 8 bases. This CDR3 is built from 14 residues. Germline assignment: CDR1 MNHEY and CDR2 SVGAGI. V was clipped by 4 bases and J by 3 bases; unmatched bases: 5. The CDR3, as DNA: TGTGCCAGCAGTTCACAGGGGGGCTACTACGAGCAGTACTTC. Its translation is CASSSQGGYYEQYF.

This chain uses TRBV6-5 with TRBJ2-7, with D perhaps being TRBD1 or TRBD2 (5 bases each). The CDR3 has 15 residues. CDR1 MNHEY and CDR2 SVGAGI come from the germline V gene. V was shortened by 2 bases and J by 3 bases, with 14 bases between the two germline ends. The CDR3 spells CASSYPGATDYEQYF. CDR3 DNA: TGTGCCAGCAGTTACCCCGGGGCGACGGACTACGAGCAGTACTTC.

V usage is TRBV6-6 and J usage is TRBJ1-5; D remains unclear. V was trimmed by 0 bases and J by 0 bases, leaving 9 bases between them. CDR3 length equals 16 residues. Germline CDR1 MNHNY, CDR2 SVGAGI (reference sequence). CDR3 sequence (DNA): TGTGCCAGCAGTTACTCGGTCGGTTATAGCAATCAGCCCCAGCATTTT. It codes for CASSYSVGYSNQPQHF.

This sequence joins TRBV21-1 and TRBJ1-5; the DNA was not used to check the table's D call, TRBD1. TRBV21-1 is described as a pseudogene. This CDR3 comprises 15 residues. The CDR3 sequence is CASSRRQYSNQPQHF. CDR3 nucleotide sequence: TGTGCCAGCAGCAGACGACAGTATAGCAATCAGCCCCAGCATTTT.

The rearrangement links TRBV7-9 to TRBJ2-1; D not certain. This CDR3 has 17 amino acids. The ends were cut back, 5 bases at V and 0 bases at J, with 17 bases in the middle. The germline CDR1 and CDR2 sequences are SEHNR and FQNEAQ (reference sequence). CDR3 region: CASSQPQSFSSYNEQFF. CDR3 coding DNA: TGTGCCAGCAGCCAGCCCCAATCATTCAGCTCCTACAATGAGCAGTTCTTC.

The V call is TRBV11-2, the J call TRBJ2-7; D not resolved. The length of the CDR3 is 14 residues. Trimming took off 3 bases at V and 8 bases at J, with 17 bases between the two ends. CDR1 and CDR2 from the germline V gene are SGHAT and FQNNGV. CDR3 loop: CASSFPGDKVQQYF. The CDR3 DNA reads as TGTGCCAGCAGCTTTCCGGGTGACAAGGTCCAGCAGTACTTC.